This T cell receptor (beta chain) comes out of a study of T cell repertoires in cytomegalovirus infection. On the study more broadly: Researchers turned to recently identified HLA-C-restricted CMV epitopes as well as well-studied HLA-B-restricted ones. Both a matching HLA type and CMV infection were indicated by public TCR beta signatures. General observations from the study: Cumulative public TCR beta family frequency identified carriers of CMV plus the relevant HLA. Dominating the ex vivo response were HLA-C-restricted CMV-specific TCR beta clonotypes.

Points on this clonotype: The antigen is not known.

TCRdb fed the reads into MiXCR, producing one record per CDR3 protein. The sample has 700,000 to 950,000 distinct CDR3 sequences; around a third are singletons. The sequenced sample was cultured CD8+ T cells from PBMCs, obtained from culture after CMV antigen stimulation. The receptor comes from a human donor in good health (CMV status not recorded). Some clones in this sample may be carry-over from other donors' samples.

The CDR3 DNA is TGTGCCAGCAGTGCTAGCGGGGGGGCCGGGTATGAGCAGTTCTTC. Its protein product is CASSASGGAGYEQFF. The chain combines TRBV27 with TRBJ2-1; TRBD2 aligns across 12 bases. Germline lookup yields CDR1 MNHEY and CDR2 SMNVEV (reference sequence). V lost 5 bases, J lost 8 bases, and 7 bases stayed unmatched. The CDR3 extends over 15 amino acids.